The T cell receptor (beta chain) described here comes from a study of cytomegalovirus exposure and HLA in healthy donors. Findings of the study overall: Researchers reported in a later analysis that a missense DCLRE1C variant was tied to TCR beta V- and J-gene trimming. The dataset shows that most TCR sequences were rare, while some public TCRs occurred in many donors.

In the case of this clone: As yet, its antigen is unknown.

Amplification used 60 Vbeta primers and 13 Jbeta primers. The data were produced by immunoSEQ multiplex PCR, yet TCRdb's version contains in-frame clones alone and is incomplete. The sample shows about 140,000 clones, 70% to 85% of them seen only once. Sequencing was performed on PBMCs. The TCR originated in a woman in her thirties or forties in good health and CMV-seronegative.

CDR3 region: CASSLGGPSGNTIYF. Here the CDR3 DNA reads TGTGCCAGCAGCTTAGGAGGGCCTTCTGGAAACACCATATATTTT. The chain carries TRBV7-2 and TRBJ1-3, with D hard to call. Looked up from germline, CDR1 is SGHTA and CDR2 is FQGNSA. Deletions cut 1 base from V and 1 base from J, with 8 bases between. This CDR3 is 15 amino acids long. Based on the CDR3 plus reference TRBV7-2 and TRBJ1-3, the full variable domain is GAGVSQSPSNKVTEKGKDVELRCDPISGHTALYWYRQSLGQGLEFLIYFQGNSAPDKSGLPSDRFSAERTGGSVSTLTIQRTQQEDSAVYLCASSLGGPSGNTIYFGEGSWLTVV.